This T cell receptor (beta chain) was observed in a study of neoadjuvant anti-PD-1 for oral cavity cancer. Study-wide context: Around day 43, patients without progression received a fourth nivolumab dose before surgery.

The CDR3 covers 16 residues. Germline-derived CDR1 and CDR2 are SGHAT and FQNNGV. The germline V and J ends were trimmed by 1 base and 0 bases, with 13 bases remaining between them. Sequencing was performed with immunoSEQ multiplex PCR; in TCRdb, only in-frame clones are kept and a portion is missing. The sample has 15,000 to 20,000 clones; around 74% are singletons. V and J are TRBV11-2 and TRBJ2-7; D tentatively reads TRBD1 or TRBD2 (5 bases each). This specimen consisted of PBMCs, obtained before nivolumab (anti-PD-1) treatment. The TCR comes from a person between 40 and 80 years old with oral cavity squamous cell carcinoma. The CDR3 DNA reads TGTGCCAGCAGCTTAGGGGGACCAGGGAGCTCCTACGAGCAGTACTTC. It translates to CASSLGGPGSSYEQYF. Supplemented by reference TRBV11-2 and TRBJ2-7, the full variable domain reads EAGVAQSPRYKIIEKRQSVAFWCNPISGHATLYWYQQILGQGPKLLIQFQNNGVVDDSQLPKDRFSAERLKGVDSTLKIQPAKLEDSAVYLCASSLGGPGSSYEQYFGPGTRLTVT.